Listed below are T cell receptor beta chains from one sample, sequenced in a study of blood T cells in healthy people across ages. One entry per CDR3 protein, called by TCRdb with MiXCR from the 5' RACE reads. The sample has hundreds of thousands of distinct CDR3 sequences, about three fifths seen once; the top ten hold about 20%. Sequencing was carried out using blood. These receptors were collected from a man aged 30 to 45 in good health. The CDR3 runs from the conserved cysteine through the conserved F or W. The D gene is left open where the match is weak.

>TRBD2|TRBV27|14
CASSPTSVTYEQYF
>NA|TRBV6-1|13
CASRLLGNYGFTF
>NA|TRBV6-2/TRBV6-3|15
CASRSDGRAEDTQYF
>TRBD2|TRBV5-1|18
CASSGGLAGAYLTDTQYF
>NA|TRBV7-2|15
CASSPRNLRVDTQYF
>NA|TRBV7-9|15
CASSSTGQPNYGYTF
>TRBD1|TRBV5-1|15
CASSLGGQAAGELFF
>NA|TRBV7-2|15
CASSSGQRAEGEQYF
>NA|TRBV20-1|14
CSARDNHQGYEQYF
>NA|TRBV28|15
CASSLGGGTNEKLFF
>NA|TRBV3-1|17
CASSQEILWDTSHGYTF
>TRBD1|TRBV20-1|14
CSARGTGGNYGYTF
>TRBD2|TRBV29-1|14
CSGKGGAPSGEQYF
>TRBD1|TRBV5-6|16
CASSWTRGGTGYEQFF
>TRBD1|TRBV4-2|15
CASSREAGTAYEQYF